The rows below give T cell receptor beta chains drawn from one sample of a study of sequential checkpoint blockade in melanoma. Sequencing was performed with immunoSEQ multiplex PCR; in TCRdb, only in-frame clones are kept and a portion is missing. The data contain under 20,000 clones, 73% of them singletons. The specimen comprised CD8+ T cells sorted from blood (inferred from file names), sampled from a patient given nivolumab and ipilimumab in sequence. Receptor source: a human donor with melanoma. Both conserved end residues are part of each CDR3. A D gene is named only where the DNA matches it firmly. Not every row has a clone size; where given, it reads once, few, many or a size class.

CDR3 length,J gene,clone size,V gene,D gene,CDR3 DNA,CDR3 protein
22,TRBJ1-5,NA,TRBV15,TRBD1,TGTGCCACCAGCAGAGATAAAGGGGCGTGGACAGGGGAAGAATTAGGCAATCAGCCCCAGCATTTT,CATSRDKGAWTGEELGNQPQHF
15,TRBJ2-2,NA,TRBV30,NA,TGTGCCTGGAGTGAGGCCAGGTTACACACCGGGGAGCTGTTTTTT,CAWSEARLHTGELFF
14,TRBJ2-3,few,TRBV19,NA,TGTGCCAGTAGTATAGGACTAGGGGCAGATACGCAGTATTTT,CASSIGLGADTQYF
17,TRBJ2-7,NA,TRBV7-9,TRBD1,TGTGCCAGCAGCCCGGGTATGGGACAGGGTAACTCCTACGAGCAGTACTTC,CASSPGMGQGNSYEQYF
15,TRBJ2-1,NA,TRBV19,TRBD2,TGTGCCAGTAGTATTAGCGGGAGCTCCTACAATGAGCAGTTCTTC,CASSISGSSYNEQFF
12,TRBJ1-2,NA,TRBV2,NA,TGTGCCAGCACTCCAGCGAACTATGGCTACACCTTC,CASTPANYGYTF
12,TRBJ2-7,NA,TRBV29-1,TRBD2,TGCAGCTTCAGGGAGGGCCCCTACGAGCAGTACTTC,CSFREGPYEQYF
16,TRBJ2-1,NA,TRBV4-1,NA,TGCGCCAGCAGCCAGGGGTTGGGCAGGGCTAGGGATGAGCAGTTCTTC,CASSQGLGRARDEQFF
15,TRBJ2-1,NA,TRBV19,NA,TGTGCCAGTAGGCGAATGGGGGGAGGAAGCAATGAGCAGTTCTTC,CASRRMGGGSNEQFF
14,TRBJ2-1,NA,TRBV6-6,TRBD2,TGTGCCAGCGATCCGGGACTAGGGCTCAATGAGCAGTTCTTC,CASDPGLGLNEQFF
14,TRBJ2-1,large,TRBV19,NA,TGTGCCAGTAGCCCTAGCAGCTCCTACAATGAGCAGTTCTTC,CASSPSSSYNEQFF
13,TRBJ2-7,NA,TRBV27,NA,TGTGCCAGCACCCCCGTTAGTAACGACGAGCAGTACTTC,CASTPVSNDEQYF
15,TRBJ2-1,NA,TRBV6-5,NA,TGTGCCAGCAGTTACTACAGTAGCGGAACTAATGAGCAGTTCTTC,CASSYYSSGTNEQFF
14,TRBJ2-1,NA,TRBV6-5,NA,TGTGCCACCGCCGACATTCACCACTACAATGAGCAGTTCTTC,CATADIHHYNEQFF
15,TRBJ2-2,NA,TRBV5-8,TRBD1,TGTGCCAGCAGCTTTAGGGACAGGGCTCCCGGGGAGCTGTTTTTT,CASSFRDRAPGELFF
15,TRBJ2-7,once,TRBV27,NA,TGTGCCAGCAGTGCCCAAGGGGGGGGGACCTACGAGCAGTACTTC,CASSAQGGGTYEQYF
14,TRBJ1-4,few,TRBV19,TRBD1,TGTGCCAGTAGTATCCGACAGGGAAATGAAAAACTGTTTTTT,CASSIRQGNEKLFF
14,TRBJ2-7,NA,TRBV19,NA,TGTGCCAGTAGTGATCCGGGGGGCGACTACGAGCAGTACTTC,CASSDPGGDYEQYF
15,TRBJ1-6,NA,TRBV9,NA,TGTGCCAGCAGCGTGACAGGACGCTATAATTCACCCCTCCACTTT,CASSVTGRYNSPLHF
13,TRBJ2-7,NA,TRBV27,TRBD2,TGTGCCAGCAGTTTAGGGGGGGGGTACGAGCAGTACTTC,CASSLGGGYEQYF
15,TRBJ1-2,few,TRBV9,TRBD1,TGTGCCAGCAGCCATGACAGGGAAACCGCCTATGGCTACACCTTC,CASSHDRETAYGYTF
15,TRBJ2-2,NA,TRBV29-1,NA,TGCAGCGTTGAGTTGGAGGGATGGAACACCGGGGAGCTGTTTTTT,CSVELEGWNTGELFF